This T cell receptor beta chain stems from a study of shared clonotypes between healthy human individuals. This clone is a singleton in its sample. The antigen is not known. This sample also contains other DNA sequences that code for the same CDR3. Study findings and constraints: Some clonotypes were shared by all four sorted-subset donors, while others were not shared. The non-shared ones had lower generation probabilities than the shared ones. Naive CD4 clonotypes were shared across a handful of donors at about 5.2%.

Germline values: CDR1 KGHSH, CDR2 LQKENI. V shed 2 bases and J 2 bases; nucleotides not matched to a gene: 1. This CDR3 is 15 amino acids long. TCRdb's table, derived via immunoSEQ multiplex PCR, lists solely in-frame clones and lacks some. This table has some 500,000 clones, approximately 94% appearing once. The clonotype originates from a woman in her 30s in good health. The sequencing sample was made of naive CD4+ T cells sorted from blood. Subset: CD45RA+ positively selected. The J gene is TRBJ2-3, the V gene TRBV18; 10 bases match TRBD2. The CDR3 DNA is TGTGCCAGCTCACCAGGACTAGCGGTCACAGATACGCAGTATTTT. Protein sequence: CASSPGLAVTDTQYF.